This T cell receptor beta chain was sequenced in a study of T cell repertoires in ileal Crohn's disease. Findings and limits, study-wide: Active smokers at surgery had more clonal expansions than non-smokers.

Around 0.55 micrograms of biopsy DNA per sample underwent TCRB immunosequencing. TCRdb keeps only in-frame clones here, not all; method: immunoSEQ multiplex PCR. The top ten clones hold 16% of a sample with some 4,300 clones, over 60% of them seen once. With 0 bases clipped from V and 10 bases from J, the junction kept 6 bases outside the gene matches. The CDR3 has 16 residues. Germline CDR1 SGHDN, CDR2 FVKESK. Regarding this clone: Its antigen remains unknown.

The sequence was obtained from an adult with Crohn's disease. Source material: ileal tissue. The V gene is TRBV14, the J gene TRBJ1-6; the match to TRBD1 covers 10 bases. This CDR3 is CASSQDPGQGRSPLHF. The DNA for the CDR3 is TGTGCCAGCAGCCAAGATCCGGGACAGGGGAGGTCACCCCTCCACTTT. The whole variable domain, remainder taken from reference TRBV14 and TRBJ1-6, is EAGVTQFPSHSVIEKGQTVTLRCDPISGHDNLYWYRRVMGKEIKFLLHFVKESKQDESGMPNNRFLAERTGGTYSTLKVQPAELEDSGVYFCASSQDPGQGRSPLHFGNGTRLTVT.